This entry concerns a single T cell receptor beta chain. Its antigen is still unknown. This entry belongs to a study of blood T cells in healthy people across ages. Study-level results: The study found more naive CD4+ cells and higher diversity in long-lived than aged donors.

PCR was performed a second time for 7 to 11 cycles using a sample-barcoded 5' primer and a J-beta primer mix. TCRdb re-derived calls from the 5' RACE reads in MiXCR, one entry per CDR3 protein. In the table there are over 1,300,000 distinct CDR3 sequences, 59% of which are singletons. Germline V CDR1 and CDR2: MNHEY, SMNVEV (reference sequence). This CDR3 region has 13 residues. Trimming left V 8 bases short and J 0 bases short, with 10 bases between. Sequenced input: blood. The V and J genes are TRBV27 and TRBJ2-5; D remains ambiguous. This TCR was recovered from a man in his late teens or twenties in good health. Written as DNA, the CDR3 is TGTGCCAGCTATAAGGAGAACCAAGAGACCCAGTACTTC. It specifies CASYKENQETQYF.